This is a list of T cell receptor beta chains from one sample in a study of Ad26.COV2.S vaccination and SARS-CoV-2 variants. Repertoires were generated with immunoSEQ multiplex PCR, while TCRdb's copy carries only in-frame clones and drops some. The sample consists of some 390,000 clones, approximately 86% of them appearing once. The sequencing here drew on peripheral blood, taken in a trial of Ad26.COV2.S vaccine versus placebo. Source of these receptors: a person between 18 and 65 years old who received the Ad26.COV2.S COVID-19 vaccine or a placebo. Both conserved end residues are part of each CDR3. A D gene is named only where the DNA matches it firmly. Clone size is given for some rows only: seen once, a few or many times, or a class if the clone is expanded.

>NA|TRBJ2-3|NA|TRBV3-1/TRBV3-2
TGTGCCAGCAGCCAAAGACTCGAAGATACGCAGTATTTT
CASSQRLEDTQYF
>once|TRBJ1-2|NA|TRBV12-3/TRBV12-4
TGTGCCAGCAGTTTTGGGGCATGGGGTGGCTACACCTTC
CASSFGAWGGYTF
>NA|TRBJ1-2|NA|TRBV7-8
TGTGCCAGCAGCTTAGCGTTACCGGGACTCCAAGGATTTGTCTATGGCTACACCTTC
CASSLALPGLQGFVYGYTF
>once|TRBJ2-7|NA|TRBV6-6
TGTGCCAGCAGTTACCCAGGGGGGGGTAGCGAGCAGTACTTC
CASSYPGGGSEQYF
>NA|TRBJ2-1|TRBD2|TRBV6-5
TGTGCCAGCAAACTAGCGGGGGCCTCCTACAATGAGCAGTTCTTC
CASKLAGASYNEQFF
>NA|TRBJ1-2|NA|TRBV3-1/TRBV3-2
TGTGCCAGCAGCCAAGATTCGGGAGTCTACTATGGCTACACCTTC
CASSQDSGVYYGYTF
>NA|TRBJ1-1|NA|TRBV6-5
TGTGCCAGCAGTTACCGAGGGTACGGCACTGAAGCTTTCTTT
CASSYRGYGTEAFF
>NA|TRBJ2-7|NA|TRBV7-7
TGTGCCAGCAGCTTAGATCCGGGTCCCTCTACGAAGCAGTACTTC
CASSLDPGPSTKQYF
>NA|TRBJ2-1|NA|TRBV5-1
TGCGCCAGCAGCTTGGACGGAAACCTGGGGAATGAGCAGTTCTTC
CASSLDGNLGNEQFF
>NA|TRBJ1-5|NA|TRBV7-9
TGTGCCAGCAGCTTAGCCAATCAGCCCCAGCATTTT
CASSLANQPQHF
>few|TRBJ2-7|NA|TRBV2
TGTGCCAGCATTTACCCGACCCAGAGCTCCTACGAGCAGTACTTC
CASIYPTQSSYEQYF
>NA|TRBJ2-3|TRBD2|TRBV9
TGTGCCAGCAGCGTAGCTGAAGCGGGAGCAACAGATACGCAGTATTTT
CASSVAEAGATDTQYF
>NA|TRBJ1-2|NA|TRBV10-2
TGCGCCAGCAGTGAGGCCGGGACAAGGGCTAACTATGGCTACACCTTC
CASSEAGTRANYGYTF
>NA|TRBJ2-7|NA|TRBV4-3
TGCGCCAGCAGCCAAGAGCACGTTACCAGCCCTTGGGAGCAGTACTTC
CASSQEHVTSPWEQYF
>NA|TRBJ2-7|NA|TRBV6-1
TGTGCCAGCAGTGAATCAGGGGCCGACGAGCAGTACTTC
CASSESGADEQYF
>NA|TRBJ2-3|NA|TRBV7-2
TGTGCCAGCAGCTTAGGAGGATGGGCAGATACGCAGTATTTT
CASSLGGWADTQYF
>NA|TRBJ1-4|NA|TRBV27
TGTGCCAGCAGTTTAATAGGGCCGAATGAAAAACTGTTTTTT
CASSLIGPNEKLFF
>NA|TRBJ2-1|NA|TRBV7-2
TGTGCCAGCAGCTCAAACAGGGACCTCGAGCAGTTCTTC
CASSSNRDLEQFF
>NA|TRBJ2-5|NA|TRBV3-1/TRBV3-2
TGTGCCAGCGGGACGGAGACCCAGTACTTC
CASGTETQYF
>NA|TRBJ2-7|NA|TRBV3-1/TRBV3-2
TGTGCCAGCAGCCAAGAGTCCTCCTACGAGCAGTACTTC
CASSQESSYEQYF
>NA|TRBJ2-2|NA|TRBV5-1
TGCGCCAGCAGCTTGGAGGGTCTAGGGAGGAACACCGGGGAGCTGTTTTTT
CASSLEGLGRNTGELFF
>NA|TRBJ2-7|NA|TRBV7-2
TGTGCCAGCAGCTTAGAGCCAGGCACCTACGAGCAGTACTTC
CASSLEPGTYEQYF
>NA|TRBJ1-1|TRBD1|TRBV11-3
TGTGCCAGCAGCGTACGGGTCCAGGGGGGCATGGACACTGAAGCTTTCTTT
CASSVRVQGGMDTEAFF
>NA|TRBJ2-3|NA|TRBV7-2
TGTGCCAGCAGCTTAGAGTGGGGGGGCCTCACAGATACGCAGTATTTT
CASSLEWGGLTDTQYF
>NA|TRBJ1-2|NA|TRBV5-1
TGCGCCAGCAGCCTCTCCCAGGAATCCGCTACGCTCTTC
CASSLSQESATLF
>NA|TRBJ1-4|TRBD1|TRBV2
TGTGCCAGCAGTGTACAGGGGGGTTGGGAAAAACTGTTTTTT
CASSVQGGWEKLFF
>NA|TRBJ2-3|TRBD2|TRBV11-2
TGTGCCAGCAACAACCCCGGGACTAGCGGGGCATGGGCCCATACGCAGTATTTT
CASNNPGTSGAWAHTQYF